This T cell receptor (beta chain) originates from a study of blood T cell repertoires in COVID-19. The V end was cut by 4 bases, the J end by 4 bases, with 5 bases between. Germline CDR1 reads SNHLY; CDR2 reads FYNNEI. The length of the CDR3 is 11 residues. Turning to this clone: The same CDR3 is also encoded by other DNA sequences in this sample.

The repertoire was sequenced with immunoSEQ multiplex PCR; TCRdb's copy has only in-frame clones and lacks some. The sample shows about 200,000 clones, 80% to 90% of them seen only once. The clonotype was recovered from a woman in her seventies with acute or convalescent COVID-19. This chain connects TRBV2 to TRBJ2-7, with D hard to call. Sample: peripheral blood. CDR3 nucleotide sequence: TGTGCCAGCAGTGCATTGTACGAGCAGTACTTC. Amino acids: CASSALYEQYF.